Each of the 18 T cell receptor beta chains below was sequenced from the same sample in a study of T cell responses to AZD1222 COVID-19 vaccine. Using immunoSEQ multiplex PCR, the repertoire was profiled, and TCRdb retains in-frame clones only, with some absent. The data show some 200,000 clones, more than 80% seen once. The sample in question was peripheral blood, obtained on day 0 of AZD1222 vaccination. The receptors derive from an adult in good health.

The V and J genes are TRBV12-3 or TRBV12-4 and TRBJ2-2; the D is unclear. The CDR3 contains 12 residues. Trimming shortened V by 6 bases and J by 4 bases, and 6 bases separated the two germline ends. The CDR3 DNA is TGTGCCAGCAGCGAAATCACCGGGGAGCTGTTTTTT. Translation gives CASSEITGELFF.

The chain employs TRBV3-1 (or the pseudogene TRBV3-2) and TRBJ2-3; D call uncertain. The CDR3 loop spans 14 amino acids. With 0 bases removed from V and 4 bases from J, the gap between germline ends came to 8 bases. Germline assignment: CDR1 LGHDT and CDR2 YNNKEL (reference sequence). CDR3 in amino acids: CASSQDTKADTQYF. For the CDR3, the DNA is TGTGCCAGCAGCCAAGACACTAAGGCAGATACGCAGTATTTT.

This chain connects TRBV28 to TRBJ1-2; D possibly corresponds to TRBD1 (5 bases). Germline lookup yields CDR1 MDHEN and CDR2 SYDVKM. Trimming cost V 7 bases and J 4 bases, with 25 bases left between them. The CDR3 is 17 amino acids. The CDR3 reads CASTGRGLSGGVYGYTF. In DNA form, the CDR3 reads TGTGCCAGCACCGGACGGGGGTTGAGTGGAGGGGTCTATGGCTACACCTTC.

This clone was seen just once. The J gene is TRBJ1-1, the V gene TRBV4-2; D ambiguous. The germline gives CDR1 LGHNA, CDR2 YNFKEQ. This CDR3 contains 12 residues. V lost 0 bases and J lost 7, with 6 bases in between. CDR3: CASSQEMGEAFF. For the CDR3, the DNA is TGTGCCAGCAGCCAAGAGATGGGTGAAGCTTTCTTT.

This clone occurred once. This chain links TRBV2 with TRBJ1-6; 10 nucleotides match TRBD1. Germline trimming cut 6 bases from V and 9 bases from J; bases unmatched to any gene: 8. The CDR3 extends over 15 amino acids. Germline V gene data show CDR1 as SNHLY and CDR2 as FYNNEI. CDR3: CASRAGTGEGSPLHF. For the CDR3, the DNA is TGTGCCAGCAGGGCCGGGACAGGGGAAGGTTCACCCCTCCACTTT.

A single count supports this clone. The chain has TRBV7-2 and TRBJ1-2; unclear D gene. The CDR3 length is 14 residues. Germline V gene lookup returns CDR1 SGHTA and CDR2 FQGNSA. Deletions cut 5 bases from V and 2 bases from J, with 12 bases between. Here the CDR3 reads CASSGRGFNYGYTF. DNA of the CDR3: TGTGCCAGCAGCGGCCGTGGGTTCAACTATGGCTACACCTTC. The entire variable domain, with the rest obtained from reference TRBV7-2 and TRBJ1-2, is as follows: GAGVSQSPSNKVTEKGKDVELRCDPISGHTALYWYRQSLGQGLEFLIYFQGNSAPDKSGLPSDRFSAERTGGSVSTLTIQRTQQEDSAVYLCASSGRGFNYGYTFGSGTRLTVV.

The chain couples TRBV2 to TRBJ2-7, with 7 bases lining up with TRBD1. The germline CDR1 and CDR2 sequences are SNHLY and FYNNEI. J gave up 3 bases and V 8 bases, and 4 bases lay outside the gene matches. This CDR3 region has 12 residues. The CDR3 spells CASRWDSYEQYF. The CDR3 coding sequence is TGTGCCAGCCGCTGGGACAGCTACGAGCAGTACTTC.

The rearrangement uses TRBV12-3 or TRBV12-4 and TRBJ2-3, with D unresolved. V dropped 5 bases and J dropped 0 bases, with 3 bases sitting between them. This CDR3 region has 12 residues. CDR3 coding DNA: TGTGCCAGCAGTGCTAGCACAGATACGCAGTATTTT. It translates to CASSASTDTQYF.

The V and J genes are TRBV15 and TRBJ2-3; 13 nucleotides align to TRBD2. The V and J ends lost 5 bases and 0 bases, in that order; junction bases with no gene match: 14. Germline V lookup: CDR1 LNHNV, CDR2 YYDKDF (reference sequence). This CDR3 spans 20 amino acids. The CDR3 nucleotides read TGTGCCACCAGCCCACAACATCAGACTAGCGGGGGGCCGAGCACAGATACGCAGTATTTT. Translating it yields CATSPQHQTSGGPSTDTQYF.

The chain employs TRBV28 and TRBJ1-2; 10 bases agree with TRBD1. After removal of 2 bases from V and 13 bases from J, the junction contained 13 bases not matched to a gene. Germline assignment: CDR1 MDHEN and CDR2 SYDVKM. The CDR3 sequence is 15 residues long. CDR3 DNA sequence: TGTGCCAGCAGTTTAGGAGGGTGGCGACAGGGGGCTGGCACCTTC. Encoded protein: CASSLGGWRQGAGTF.

The rearrangement joins TRBV7-6 to TRBJ2-1, with D tentatively TRBD1 or TRBD2 (5 bases each). V shed 8 bases and J shed 4 bases, with 24 bases lying between them. The CDR3 has 17 amino acids. Germline-derived CDR1 and CDR2 are SGHVS and FNYEAQ. CDR3 sequence (DNA): TGTGCCAGCGCATCTCTGGGGGAGACCCCTTCATACAATGAGCAGTTCTTC. Its protein is CASASLGETPSYNEQFF.

The CDR3 sequence: CASSLTGGSPLHF. The CDR3 DNA follows: TGTGCCAGCAGCCTAACAGGGGGTTCACCCCTCCACTTT. The chain has TRBV3-1 (or the pseudogene TRBV3-2) and TRBJ1-6, with 8 bases matching TRBD1. V dropped 4 bases and J dropped 9; count of bases not matched to a gene: 2. The CDR3 length is 13 residues. The germline CDR1 and CDR2 sequences are LGHDT and YNNKEL (reference sequence).

This chain connects TRBV28 to TRBJ1-3, with a weak D call TRBD1 (5 bases). V lost 5 bases and J 0 bases, leaving 20 bases between the germline ends. CDR1 is MDHEN, CDR2 SYDVKM, per germline. The length of the CDR3 is 18 residues. In DNA form, the CDR3 reads TGTGCCAGCAGTGGCACAGGCCTAAACCAGGGCTCTGGAAACACCATATATTTT. Residues: CASSGTGLNQGSGNTIYF.

This rearrangement joins TRBV5-4 to TRBJ2-1; the match to TRBD1 covers 8 bases. V gave up 1 base and J gave up 7 bases; unmatched junction bases: 10. The CDR3 covers 16 residues. Germline CDR1 SGHNT, CDR2 YYREEE (reference sequence). The CDR3 region has the DNA TGTGCCAGCAGCTTGAGGACAGGGCTACAATCGAATGAGCAGTTCTTC. As protein: CASSLRTGLQSNEQFF.

The chain carries TRBV6-5 and TRBJ2-6; D is undetermined. This CDR3 comprises 15 residues. Germline CDR1 MNHEY, CDR2 SVGAGI. Trimming removed 0 bases from V and 0 bases from J, with 3 bases in between. CDR3 region: CASSYSPSGANVLTF. In DNA form, the CDR3 reads TGTGCCAGCAGTTACTCGCCCTCTGGGGCCAACGTCCTGACTTTC.

This clone was observed a few times. In DNA form, the CDR3 reads TGCGCCAGCAGCCAAGATGGCGGGGGGAGAAAGACCCAGTACTTC. Translation: CASSQDGGGRKTQYF. This chain uses TRBV4-1 with TRBJ2-5; 8 bases match TRBD2. Trimming cost V 0 bases and J 6 bases; bases outside gene matches: 6. The CDR3 contains 15 residues. CDR1 is MGHRA and CDR2 is YSYEKL in the germline V gene.

The J gene is TRBJ2-1, the V gene TRBV4-3, with TRBD2 identical over 10 bases. CDR3 length: 19 amino acids. Per the germline V gene, CDR1 is LGHNA and CDR2 is YSLEER. V lost 1 base and J lost 7; bases outside the gene matches: 16. DNA of the CDR3: TGCGCCAGCAGCCAAGTAAAGGCTAGCGGGAGCTATCTCCGGAATGAGCAGTTCTTC. Protein sequence: CASSQVKASGSYLRNEQFF.

The chain joins TRBV2 to TRBJ1-2; D not certain. Germline V gene lookup returns CDR1 SNHLY and CDR2 FYNNEI. CDR3 length: 11 amino acids. The germline V and J ends were trimmed by 5 bases and 7 bases, with 8 bases remaining between them. The CDR3: CASSKALGYTF. The CDR3, as DNA: TGTGCCAGCAGTAAGGCACTTGGCTACACCTTC.